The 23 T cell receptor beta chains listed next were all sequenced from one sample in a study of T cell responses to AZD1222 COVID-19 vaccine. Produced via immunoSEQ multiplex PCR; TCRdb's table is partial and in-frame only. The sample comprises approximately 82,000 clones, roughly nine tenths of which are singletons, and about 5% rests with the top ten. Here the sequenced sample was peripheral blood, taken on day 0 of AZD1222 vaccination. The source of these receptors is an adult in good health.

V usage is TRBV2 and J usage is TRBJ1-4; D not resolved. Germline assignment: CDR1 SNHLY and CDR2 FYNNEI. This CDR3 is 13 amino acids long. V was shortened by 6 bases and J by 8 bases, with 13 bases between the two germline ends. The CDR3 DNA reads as TGTGCCAGCAGACCAGGACGGAACGAAAAACTGTTTTTT. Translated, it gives CASRPGRNEKLFF.

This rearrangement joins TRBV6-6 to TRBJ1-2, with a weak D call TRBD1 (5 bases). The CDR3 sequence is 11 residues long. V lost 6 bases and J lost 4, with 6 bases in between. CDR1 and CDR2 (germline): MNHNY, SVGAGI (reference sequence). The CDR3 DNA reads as TGTGCCAGCAGGGACACCTATGGCTACACCTTC. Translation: CASRDTYGYTF.

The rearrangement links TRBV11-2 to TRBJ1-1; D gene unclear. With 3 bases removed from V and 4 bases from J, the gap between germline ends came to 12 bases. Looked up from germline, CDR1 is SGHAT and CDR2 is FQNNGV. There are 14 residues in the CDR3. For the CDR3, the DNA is TGTGCCAGCAGCTTCCGACGGGAGGGCACTGAAGCTTTCTTT. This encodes CASSFRREGTEAFF. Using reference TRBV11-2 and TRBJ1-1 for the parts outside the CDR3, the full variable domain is EAGVAQSPRYKIIEKRQSVAFWCNPISGHATLYWYQQILGQGPKLLIQFQNNGVVDDSQLPKDRFSAERLKGVDSTLKIQPAKLEDSAVYLCASSFRREGTEAFFGQGTRLTVV.

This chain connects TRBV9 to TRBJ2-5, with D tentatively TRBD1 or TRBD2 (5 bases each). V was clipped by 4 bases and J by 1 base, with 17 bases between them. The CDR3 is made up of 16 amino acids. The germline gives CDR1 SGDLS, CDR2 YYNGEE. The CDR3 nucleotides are TGTGCCAGCAGCAAAGGTCCGGGACGGATCCAAGAGACCCAGTACTTC. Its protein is CASSKGPGRIQETQYF. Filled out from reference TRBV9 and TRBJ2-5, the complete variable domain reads DSGVTQTPKHLITATGQRVTLRCSPRSGDLSVYWYQQSLDQGLQFLIQYYNGEERAKGNILERFSAQQFPDLHSELNLSSLELGDSALYFCASSKGPGRIQETQYFGPGTRLLVL.

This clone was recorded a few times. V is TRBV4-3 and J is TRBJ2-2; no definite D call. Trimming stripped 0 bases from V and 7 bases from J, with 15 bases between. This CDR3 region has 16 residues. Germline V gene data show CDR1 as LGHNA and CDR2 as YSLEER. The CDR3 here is CASSQELGLQDGELFF. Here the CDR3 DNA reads TGCGCCAGCAGCCAAGAACTGGGCCTCCAAGACGGGGAGCTGTTTTTT.

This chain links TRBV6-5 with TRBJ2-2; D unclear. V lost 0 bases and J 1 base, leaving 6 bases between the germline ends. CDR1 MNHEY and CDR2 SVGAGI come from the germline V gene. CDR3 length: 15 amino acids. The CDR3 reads CASSYSNRNTGELFF. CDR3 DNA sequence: TGTGCCAGCAGTTACTCCAACAGGAACACCGGGGAGCTGTTTTTT.

The CDR3 region is CASSPGQFTDTQYF. In nucleotides, the CDR3 is TGTGCCAGCAGCCCTGGACAGTTCACAGATACGCAGTATTTT. The rearrangement uses TRBV5-4 and TRBJ2-3; TRBD1 might be the D (6 bases). CDR3 length equals 14 residues. The V gene lost 4 bases and the J gene lost 2 bases, with 11 bases spanning the gap. Germline loops: CDR1 SGHNT, CDR2 YYREEE (reference sequence).

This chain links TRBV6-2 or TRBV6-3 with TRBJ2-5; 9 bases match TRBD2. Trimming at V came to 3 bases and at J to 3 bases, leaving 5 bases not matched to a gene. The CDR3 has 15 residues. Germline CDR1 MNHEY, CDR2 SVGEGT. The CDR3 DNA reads TGTGCCAGCAGTTATACCCTAGCGGGGAAAGAGACCCAGTACTTC. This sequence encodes CASSYTLAGKETQYF.

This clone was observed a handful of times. CDR3 sequence: CASSLTVLGQPQHF. The CDR3 DNA follows: TGTGCCAGCAGTTTGACAGTGCTTGGACAGCCCCAGCATTTT. This sequence joins TRBV6-6 and TRBJ1-5, with D maybe TRBD1 (5 bases). Trimming stripped 4 bases from V and 7 bases from J, with 14 bases between. Germline V CDR1 and CDR2: MNHNY, SVGAGI (reference sequence). The CDR3 spans 14 residues.

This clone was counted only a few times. The DNA of the CDR3 is TGTGCCAGCAGCCGAGACGGCAATTCACCCCTCCACTTT. Protein: CASSRDGNSPLHF. The J gene is TRBJ1-6, the V gene TRBV7-9; no reliable D call. This CDR3 is 13 amino acids long. Deletions cut 5 bases from V and 7 bases from J, with 9 bases between. Per the germline V gene, CDR1 is SEHNR and CDR2 is FQNEAQ (reference sequence).

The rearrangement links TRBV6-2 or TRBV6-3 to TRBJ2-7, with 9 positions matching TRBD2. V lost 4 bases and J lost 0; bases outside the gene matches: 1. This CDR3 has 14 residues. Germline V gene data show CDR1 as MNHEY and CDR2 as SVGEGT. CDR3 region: CASSLAGDSYEQYF. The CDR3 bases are TGTGCCAGCAGTTTAGCGGGGGACTCCTACGAGCAGTACTTC.

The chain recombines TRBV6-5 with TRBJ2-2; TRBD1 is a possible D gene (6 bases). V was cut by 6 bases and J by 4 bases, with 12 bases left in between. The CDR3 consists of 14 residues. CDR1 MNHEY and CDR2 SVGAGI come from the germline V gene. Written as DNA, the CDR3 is TGTGCCAGCAGCACTGACAGGCTCACCGGGGAGCTGTTTTTT. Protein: CASSTDRLTGELFF.

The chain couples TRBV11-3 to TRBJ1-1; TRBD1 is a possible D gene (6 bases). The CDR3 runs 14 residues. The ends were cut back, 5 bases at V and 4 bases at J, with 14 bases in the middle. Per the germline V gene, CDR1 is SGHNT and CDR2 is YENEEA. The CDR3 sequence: CASSAARGSTEAFF. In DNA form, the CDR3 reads TGTGCCAGCAGCGCCGCGAGGGGGAGCACTGAAGCTTTCTTT.

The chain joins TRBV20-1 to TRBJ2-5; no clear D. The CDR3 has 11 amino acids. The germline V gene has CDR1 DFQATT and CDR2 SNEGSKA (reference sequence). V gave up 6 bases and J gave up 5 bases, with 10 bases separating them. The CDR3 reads CSAKARETQYF. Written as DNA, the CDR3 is TGCAGTGCGAAGGCGCGGGAGACCCAGTACTTC.

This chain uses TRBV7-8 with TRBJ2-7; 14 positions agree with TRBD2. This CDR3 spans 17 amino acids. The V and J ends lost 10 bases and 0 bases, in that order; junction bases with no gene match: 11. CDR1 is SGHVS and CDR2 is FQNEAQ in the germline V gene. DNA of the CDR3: TGTGCCACCACCCGGACTAGCGGGGGGCGGAGCTCCTACGAGCAGTACTTC. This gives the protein CATTRTSGGRSSYEQYF.

CDR3 loop: CASSYDTEAFF. The CDR3 DNA follows: TGTGCCAGCAGTTACGACACTGAAGCTTTCTTT. V is TRBV6-6 and J is TRBJ1-1; D not resolved. The CDR3 extends over 11 amino acids. Trimming took off 2 bases at V and 3 bases at J, with 1 base between the two ends. Germline CDR1 reads MNHNY; CDR2 reads SVGAGI (reference sequence).

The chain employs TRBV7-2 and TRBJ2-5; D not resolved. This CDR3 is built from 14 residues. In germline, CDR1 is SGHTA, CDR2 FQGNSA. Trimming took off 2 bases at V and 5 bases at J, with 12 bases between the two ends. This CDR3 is CASSLRASSETQYF. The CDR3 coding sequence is TGTGCCAGCAGCTTAAGGGCTTCCTCGGAGACCCAGTACTTC.

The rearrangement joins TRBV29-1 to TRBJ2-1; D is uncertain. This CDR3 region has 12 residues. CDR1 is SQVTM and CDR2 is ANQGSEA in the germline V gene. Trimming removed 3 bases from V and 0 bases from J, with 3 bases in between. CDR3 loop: CSVESSYNEQFF. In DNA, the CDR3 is TGCAGCGTTGAGAGCTCCTACAATGAGCAGTTCTTC.

CDR3 in amino acids: CAISDQGPQFF. DNA for the CDR3: TGTGCCATCAGTGATCAGGGGCCGCAGTTCTTC. This chain connects TRBV10-3 to TRBJ2-1; possibly TRBD1 for D (6 bases). CDR1 and CDR2 (germline): ENHRY, SYGVKD. V was pared by 3 bases and J by 12 bases, with 9 bases between. The CDR3 covers 11 residues.

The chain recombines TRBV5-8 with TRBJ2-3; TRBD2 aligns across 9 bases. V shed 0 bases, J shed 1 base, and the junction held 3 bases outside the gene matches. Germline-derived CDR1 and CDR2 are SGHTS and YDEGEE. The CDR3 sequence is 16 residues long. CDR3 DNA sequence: TGTGCCAGCAGCTTGGACATAGCGGGGGGCACAGATACGCAGTATTTT. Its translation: CASSLDIAGGTDTQYF.

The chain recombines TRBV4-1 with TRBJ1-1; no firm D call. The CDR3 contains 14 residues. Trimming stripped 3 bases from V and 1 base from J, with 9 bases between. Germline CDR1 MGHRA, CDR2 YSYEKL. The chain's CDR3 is CASSHRTGNTEAFF. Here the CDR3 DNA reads TGCGCCAGCAGCCATAGGACGGGGAACACTGAAGCTTTCTTT.

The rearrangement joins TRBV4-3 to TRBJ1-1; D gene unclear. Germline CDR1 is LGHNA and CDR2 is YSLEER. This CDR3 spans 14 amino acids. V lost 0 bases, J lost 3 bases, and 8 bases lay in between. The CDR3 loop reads CASSQDGEYTEAFF. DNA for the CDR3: TGCGCCAGCAGCCAAGATGGGGAGTACACTGAAGCTTTCTTT.

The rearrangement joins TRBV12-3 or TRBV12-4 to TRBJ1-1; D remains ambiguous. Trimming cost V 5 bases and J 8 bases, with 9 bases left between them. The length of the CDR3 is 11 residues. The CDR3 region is CASSPMGEAFF. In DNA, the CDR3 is TGTGCCAGCAGTCCTATGGGGGAAGCTTTCTTT.